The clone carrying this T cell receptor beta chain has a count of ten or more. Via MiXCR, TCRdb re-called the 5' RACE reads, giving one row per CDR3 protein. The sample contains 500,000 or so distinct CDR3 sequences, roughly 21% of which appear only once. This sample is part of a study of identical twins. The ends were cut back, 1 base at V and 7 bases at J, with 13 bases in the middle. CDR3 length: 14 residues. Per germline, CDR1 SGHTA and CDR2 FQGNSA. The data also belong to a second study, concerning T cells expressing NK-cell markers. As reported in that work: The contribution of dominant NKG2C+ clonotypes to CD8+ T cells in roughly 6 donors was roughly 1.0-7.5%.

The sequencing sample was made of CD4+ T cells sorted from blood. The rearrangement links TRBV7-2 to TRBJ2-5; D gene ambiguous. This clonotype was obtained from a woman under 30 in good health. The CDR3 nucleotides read TGTGCCAGCAGCTTAGAGCGCGGTCTCGGGACCCAGTACTTC. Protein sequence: CASSLERGLGTQYF.